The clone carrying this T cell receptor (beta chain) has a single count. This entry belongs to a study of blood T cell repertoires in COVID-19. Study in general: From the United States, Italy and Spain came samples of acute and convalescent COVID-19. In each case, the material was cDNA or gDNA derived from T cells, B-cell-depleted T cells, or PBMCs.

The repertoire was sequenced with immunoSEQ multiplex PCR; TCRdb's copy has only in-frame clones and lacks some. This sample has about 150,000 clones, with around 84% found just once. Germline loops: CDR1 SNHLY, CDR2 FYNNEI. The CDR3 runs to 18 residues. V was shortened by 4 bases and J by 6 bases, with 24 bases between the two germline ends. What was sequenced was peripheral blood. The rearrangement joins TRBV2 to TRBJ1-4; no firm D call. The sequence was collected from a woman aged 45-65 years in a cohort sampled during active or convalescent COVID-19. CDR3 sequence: CASSGAGRPLTLDEKLFF. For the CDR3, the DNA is TGTGCCAGCAGTGGGGCAGGTCGGCCCTTAACTTTGGATGAAAAACTGTTTTTT.